One sample yielded the 23 T cell receptor beta chains listed below, sequenced in a study of blood T cell repertoires in COVID-19. Measured with immunoSEQ multiplex PCR; TCRdb has only the in-frame clones, and not every one. The data hold 130,000 to 150,000 clones, with roughly 83% observed a single time. Sequenced material: PBMCs or T cells enriched from blood (not recorded which). Receptors were obtained from a man aged 50-60 years who had recovered from COVID-19.

This clone appeared once. The V call is TRBV6-1, the J call TRBJ1-5; 12 bases are a match to TRBD1. CDR3 length equals 18 residues. CDR1 is MNHNS, CDR2 SASEGT, per germline. V gave up 1 base and J gave up 3 bases; unmatched junction bases: 7. CDR3 DNA sequence: TGTGCCAGCAGTGAAGTGCCGGGACAGGGGGCTAACAATCAGCCCCAGCATTTT. It codes for CASSEVPGQGANNQPQHF.

V usage is TRBV6-2 or TRBV6-3 and J usage is TRBJ1-1, with 7 bases identical to TRBD1. The CDR3 covers 11 residues. Germline trimming cut 6 bases from V and 6 bases from J; bases unmatched to any gene: 1. Germline CDR1 and CDR2: MNHEY and SVGEGT. The CDR3 DNA follows: TGTGCCAGCAGCCAGGGGGCTGAAGCTTTCTTT. Translation: CASSQGAEAFF.

This chain links TRBV29-1 with TRBJ2-1, with 7 positions matching TRBD2. The germline V gene has CDR1 SQVTM and CDR2 ANQGSEA. V was pared by 1 base and J by 10 bases, with 10 bases of the junction left unmatched. This CDR3 has 14 amino acids. The CDR3 DNA follows: TGCAGCGTTGAAGGTGGAACGACGGGGGGAGAGCAGTTCTTC. Protein sequence: CSVEGGTTGGEQFF.

This clone was picked up one time. The rearrangement joins TRBV5-8 to TRBJ2-5; 9 bases align to TRBD1. CDR1 is SGHTS and CDR2 is YDEGEE in the germline V gene. This CDR3 has 15 residues. V shed 4 bases and J 4 bases; nucleotides not matched to a gene: 8. As DNA, the CDR3 is TGTGCCAGCAGCGGAGGGACAGGGACGGGAGAGACCCAGTACTTC. Its protein product is CASSGGTGTGETQYF. The variable domain in full, completed from reference TRBV5-8 and TRBJ2-5, reads EAGVTQSPTHLIKTRGQQATLRCSPISGHTSVYWYQQALGLGLQFLLWYDEGEERNRGNFPPRFSGRQFPNYSSELNVNALELEDSALYLCASSGGTGTGETQYFGPGTRLLVL.

The rearrangement uses TRBV28 and TRBJ1-4; D call uncertain. Deletions cut 7 bases from V and 5 bases from J, with 14 bases between. The CDR3 sequence is 14 residues long. Looked up from germline, CDR1 is MDHEN and CDR2 is SYDVKM. The chain's CDR3 is CASTNTLGNEKLFF. In nucleotides, the CDR3 is TGTGCCAGCACCAACACCCTCGGGAATGAAAAACTGTTTTTT.

This clone was observed a single time. This rearrangement joins TRBV9 to TRBJ1-1; 12 bases align to TRBD1. There are 18 residues in the CDR3. The V and J ends lost 0 bases and 4 bases, in that order; junction bases with no gene match: 10. CDR1 and CDR2 from the germline V gene are SGDLS and YYNGEE. The CDR3 spells CASSVVPGTGGRSTEAFF. CDR3 DNA sequence: TGTGCCAGCAGCGTAGTACCCGGGACAGGGGGCAGGAGCACTGAAGCTTTCTTT.

The CDR3 DNA follows: TGTGCCAGCAGTTTCCCAGGGTGGGGAACTGAAGCTTTCTTT. Translation: CASSFPGWGTEAFF. V gene TRBV28 combines with J gene TRBJ1-1; tentative D call: TRBD1 (5 bases). Trimming pared 3 bases from V and 5 bases from J, leaving 13 bases between. Per the germline V gene, CDR1 is MDHEN and CDR2 is SYDVKM. The CDR3 totals 14 residues.

The chain carries TRBV28 and TRBJ1-2, with a possible D match to TRBD1 (5 bases). Trimming took 1 base from V and 8 from J, leaving 14 bases between them. The germline V gene has CDR1 MDHEN and CDR2 SYDVKM. The CDR3 sequence is 14 residues long. CDR3 sequence reads: CASSLSQGPRGYTF. Here the CDR3 DNA reads TGTGCCAGCAGTTTATCCCAGGGCCCACGAGGCTACACCTTC.

The chain employs TRBV7-9 and TRBJ1-3; D ambiguous. This CDR3 has 17 residues. Germline V gene sequence: CDR1 SEHNR, CDR2 FQNEAQ (reference sequence). V shed 5 bases and J shed 2 bases, with 19 bases lying between them. CDR3 in DNA: TGTGCCAGCAGCGAAATAAGTGGGGAGGTTGCTGGAAACACCATATATTTT. This gives the protein CASSEISGEVAGNTIYF. Together with reference TRBV7-9 and TRBJ1-3, the CDR3 gives the full variable domain: DTGVSQNPRHKITKRGQNVTFRCDPISEHNRLYWYRQTLGQGPEFLTYFQNEAQLEKSRLLSDRFSAERPKGSFSTLEIQRTEQGDSAMYLCASSEISGEVAGNTIYFGEGSWLTVV.

This chain uses TRBV9 with TRBJ2-3; 13 bases fit TRBD2. V gave up 1 base and J gave up 6 bases; unmatched junction bases: 5. Germline lookup yields CDR1 SGDLS and CDR2 YYNGEE. CDR3 length: 16 amino acids. The CDR3 spells CASSVTSGGAYDTQYF. The CDR3 bases are TGTGCCAGCAGCGTAACTAGCGGGGGGGCTTATGATACGCAGTATTTT.

The table lists this clone with a count of one. The V gene is TRBV9, the J gene TRBJ2-1; D unclear. The CDR3 is 15 residues long. CDR1 and CDR2 from the germline V gene are SGDLS and YYNGEE. V was clipped by 2 bases and J by 2 bases, with 11 bases between them. The DNA of the CDR3 is TGTGCCAGCAGCGTGCAGCAGGCAACCTACAATGAGCAGTTCTTC. Amino acid sequence: CASSVQQATYNEQFF.

The chain uses TRBV18 and TRBJ1-2, with 7 bases matching TRBD1. Germline trimming cut 6 bases from V and 4 bases from J; bases unmatched to any gene: 14. The CDR3 has 16 amino acids. Germline lookup yields CDR1 KGHSH and CDR2 LQKENI. This chain's CDR3 is CASSPNHAGTAYGYTF. CDR3 in DNA: TGTGCCAGCTCTCCAAACCACGCCGGGACAGCCTATGGCTACACCTTC.

The chain recombines TRBV18 with TRBJ2-5, with 8 bases that match TRBD1. The germline V gene has CDR1 KGHSH and CDR2 LQKENI. V shed 6 bases and J 3 bases; nucleotides not matched to a gene: 6. The CDR3 extends over 14 amino acids. CDR3: CASSPDRGEETQYF. DNA for the CDR3: TGTGCCAGCTCCCCCGACAGGGGTGAAGAGACCCAGTACTTC.

The genes are TRBV30 and TRBJ1-1; 9 bases fit TRBD1. The CDR3 contains 13 residues. V lost 5 bases and J lost 1; bases outside the gene matches: 2. Germline V lookup: CDR1 GTSNPN, CDR2 SVGIG (reference sequence). The CDR3 protein is CAWVTGGNTEAFF. CDR3 DNA sequence: TGTGCCTGGGTGACAGGGGGGAACACTGAAGCTTTCTTT.

V and J are TRBV9 and TRBJ2-3, with D possibly TRBD1 on 6 matching bases. The CDR3 has 19 residues. Germline assignment: CDR1 SGDLS and CDR2 YYNGEE. The V gene lost 4 bases and the J gene lost 0 bases, with 24 bases spanning the gap. CDR3 amino acids: CASSPMMETGWSSTDTQYF. CDR3 DNA: TGTGCCAGCAGCCCCATGATGGAGACAGGTTGGTCTAGCACAGATACGCAGTATTTT.

The CDR3 DNA sequence: TGCGCCAGCAGCCAAGAAGCAGGGTCCGGCTACACCTTC. Translation gives CASSQEAGSGYTF. The chain employs TRBV4-1 and TRBJ1-2, with D perhaps TRBD1 (5 bases). Per the germline V gene, CDR1 is MGHRA and CDR2 is YSYEKL. V was cut by 0 bases and J by 8 bases, with 10 bases left in between. The CDR3 is 13 residues long.

The V gene is TRBV28, the J gene TRBJ1-6; D ambiguous. The CDR3 sequence is 15 residues long. Per the germline V gene, CDR1 is MDHEN and CDR2 is SYDVKM. Trimming pared 5 bases from V and 8 bases from J, leaving 16 bases between. CDR3 loop: CASSIQTRTHSPLHF. CDR3 sequence (DNA): TGTGCCAGCAGTATTCAAACAAGGACTCATTCACCCCTCCACTTT.

This clone was seen only once. V usage is TRBV15 and J usage is TRBJ2-7; TRBD2 matches at 10 bases. CDR3 length: 15 amino acids. CDR1 is LNHNV and CDR2 is YYDKDF in the germline V gene (reference sequence). After removal of 5 bases from V and 2 bases from J, the junction contained 6 bases not matched to a gene. The CDR3 nucleotides are TGTGCCACCAGCGGTCCCGGGACTAGCGCCTACGAGCAGTACTTC. Protein sequence: CATSGPGTSAYEQYF.

V usage is TRBV13 and J usage is TRBJ1-3, with TRBD1 matching 7 bases. Trimming removed 2 bases from V and 4 bases from J; junction bases left unmatched: 11. The CDR3 is 17 amino acids. Germline CDR1 PRHDT, CDR2 FYEKMQ (reference sequence). In DNA, the CDR3 is TGTGCCAGCAGCTTACTTGGTGAGGGGGCGCAAGGAAACACCATATATTTT. It is translated as CASSLLGEGAQGNTIYF.

The rearrangement uses TRBV14 and TRBJ2-1, with 11 bases matching TRBD2. Per the germline V gene, CDR1 is SGHDN and CDR2 is FVKESK. Germline trimming cut 0 bases from V and 10 bases from J; bases unmatched to any gene: 14. The CDR3 totals 18 residues. The CDR3 sequence is CASSQDGRGLAGGREQFF. The CDR3 region has the DNA TGTGCCAGCAGCCAAGACGGTCGCGGGCTAGCGGGGGGCAGAGAGCAGTTCTTC.

CDR3 nucleotides: TGTGCCACCAGTGTCCGGGACAGGGGGGCTGGGGCCAACGTCCTGACTTTC. The encoded protein is CATSVRDRGAGANVLTF. The genes are TRBV24-1 and TRBJ2-6; 11 bases are a match to TRBD1. V shed 5 bases and J 2 bases; nucleotides not matched to a gene: 4. The V gene's germline CDR1 is KGHDR and CDR2 SFDVKD. The CDR3 loop spans 17 amino acids.

This clone was found a few times. The rearrangement joins TRBV29-1 to TRBJ2-7; 8 bases map to TRBD1. From germline, CDR1 is SQVTM and CDR2 ANQGSEA. The CDR3 length is 15 residues. The V segment lost 6 bases and the J segment 5 bases; nucleotides outside the gene matches: 15. In nucleotides, the CDR3 is TGCAGCGTGCCCACTGAGACAGGGGATCTCCACGAGCAGTACTTC. Protein product: CSVPTETGDLHEQYF.

The chain couples TRBV15 to TRBJ1-5; D may be TRBD1 (6 bases). The CDR3 has 15 amino acids. Looked up from germline, CDR1 is LNHNV and CDR2 is YYDKDF (reference sequence). V was shortened by 6 bases and J by 4 bases, with 16 bases between the two germline ends. The CDR3 loop reads CATRTHRVENQPQHF. The CDR3 DNA reads TGTGCCACCAGGACCCACAGGGTTGAGAATCAGCCCCAGCATTTT. Looking up the rest from reference TRBV15 and TRBJ1-5 gives the full variable domain: DAMVIQNPRYQVTQFGKPVTLSCSQTLNHNVMYWYQQKSSQAPKLLFHYYDKDFNNEADTPDNFQSRRPNTSFCFLDIRSPGLGDTAMYLCATRTHRVENQPQHFGDGTRLSIL.